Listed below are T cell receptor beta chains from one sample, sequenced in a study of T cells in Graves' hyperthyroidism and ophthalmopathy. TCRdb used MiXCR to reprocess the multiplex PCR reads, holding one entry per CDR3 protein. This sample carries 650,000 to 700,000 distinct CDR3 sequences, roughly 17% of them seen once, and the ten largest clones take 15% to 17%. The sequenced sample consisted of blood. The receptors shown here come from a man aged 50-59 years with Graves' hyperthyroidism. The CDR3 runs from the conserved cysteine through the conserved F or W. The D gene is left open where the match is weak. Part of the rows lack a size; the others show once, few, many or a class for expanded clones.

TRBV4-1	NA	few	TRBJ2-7	CASSQVSTTYEQYF	TGCGCCAGCAGCCAAGTTTCTACCACCTACGAGCAGTACTTC
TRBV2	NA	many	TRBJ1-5	CASSEMSYWQGYQPQHF	TGTGCCAGCAGTGAAATGAGCTACTGGCAGGGATATCAGCCCCAGCATTTT
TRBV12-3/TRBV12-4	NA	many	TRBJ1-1	CASSLEGGLTEAFF	TGTGCCAGCAGTTTGGAGGGTGGGCTCACGGAAGCTTTCTTT
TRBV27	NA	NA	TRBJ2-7	CASSLYPQGSYEQYF	TGTGCCAGCAGTTTATACCCTCAGGGCTCCTACGAGCAGTACTTC
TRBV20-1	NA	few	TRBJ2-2	CSARDLFRGAGELFF	TGCAGTGCTAGAGATCTTTTCAGGGGCGCCGGGGAGCTGTTTTTT
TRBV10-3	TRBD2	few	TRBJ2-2	CAIPTSGGGTGELFF	TGTGCCATCCCAACTAGCGGAGGGGGTACCGGGGAGCTGTTTTTT
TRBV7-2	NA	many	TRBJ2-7	CASSLGTWTYEQYF	TGTGCCAGCAGCTTAGGGACCTGGACCTACGAGCAGTACTTC
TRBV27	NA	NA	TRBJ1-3	CASSFRGDSGNTIYF	TGTGCCAGCAGTTTTAGGGGGGACTCTGGAAACACCATATATTTT
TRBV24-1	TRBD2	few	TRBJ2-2	CATSDAGTRAGELFF	TGTGCCACCAGTGATGCCGGGACTAGAGCCGGGGAGCTGTTTTTT
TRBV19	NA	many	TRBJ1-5	CASMGPPGSNQPQHF	TGTGCCAGTATGGGGCCCCCAGGGAGCAATCAGCCCCAGCATTTT
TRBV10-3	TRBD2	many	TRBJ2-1	CAIRGTSGRATGDEQFF	TGTGCCATCAGAGGGACTAGCGGGAGGGCCACTGGGGATGAGCAGTTCTTC
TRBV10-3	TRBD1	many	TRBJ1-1	CAIRRDSINTEAFF	TGTGCCATCAGACGGGACAGCATTAACACTGAAGCTTTCTTT
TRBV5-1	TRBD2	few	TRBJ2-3	CASSLHGIRLAGATDTQYF	TGCGCCAGCAGCTTGCATGGAATCAGACTAGCGGGGGCCACAGATACACAGTATTTT
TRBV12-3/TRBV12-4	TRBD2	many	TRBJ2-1	CASSPPGMSGTTPYNEQFF	TGTGCCAGCAGTCCCCCGGGGATGAGCGGGACCACTCCCTACAATGAGCAGTTCTTC
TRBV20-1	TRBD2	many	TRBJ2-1	CSATGTSVFNEQFF	TGCAGTGCTACCGGGACTAGCGTTTTCAATGAGCAGTTCTTC
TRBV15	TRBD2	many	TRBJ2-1	CATSRDRQSGKSYNEQFF	TGTGCCACCAGCAGAGATCGGCAGAGCGGGAAGTCCTACAATGAGCAGTTCTTC
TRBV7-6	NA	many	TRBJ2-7	CASSLEVGPRRSEQYF	TGTGCCAGCAGCCTCGAAGTGGGGCCACGGAGGAGCGAGCAGTACTTC
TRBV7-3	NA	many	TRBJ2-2	CASSLLRDDGELFF	TGTGCCAGCAGCTTATTGCGGGATGACGGGGAGCTGTTTTTT
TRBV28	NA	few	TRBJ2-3	CASSPYAHESGTDTQYF	TGTGCCAGCAGTCCGTACGCCCACGAGTCCGGCACAGATACGCAGTATTTT
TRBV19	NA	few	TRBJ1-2	CASSRAEGVYGYTF	TGTGCCAGTAGTAGGGCGGAAGGGGTCTATGGCTACACCTTC
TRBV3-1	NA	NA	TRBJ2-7	CASSQPRHPYEQYF	TGTGCCAGCAGCCAGCCGAGACACCCATACGAGCAGTACTTC
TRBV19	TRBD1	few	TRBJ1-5	CASGGQGGRQPQHF	TGTGCCAGTGGGGGACAGGGGGGCCGTCAGCCCCAGCATTTT
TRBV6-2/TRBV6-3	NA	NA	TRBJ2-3	CASSSTGYSTDTQYF	TGTGCCAGCAGTTCCACAGGGTATAGCACAGATACGCAGTATTTT
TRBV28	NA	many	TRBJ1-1	CASSSLGPSEAFF	TGTGCCAGCAGTTCATTGGGACCGTCTGAAGCTTTCTTT
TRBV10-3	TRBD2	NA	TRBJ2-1	CAISLTSGRGNGQFF	TGTGCCATCAGCTTGACTAGCGGGAGAGGGAATGGGCAGTTCTTC
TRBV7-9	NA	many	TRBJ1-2	CASSLGGGHGYTF	TGTGCCAGCAGCTTAGGAGGCGGGCATGGCTACACCTTC
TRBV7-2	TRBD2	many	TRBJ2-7	CASSRTVGGGDEQYF	TGTGCCAGCAGCCGCACGGTAGGCGGGGGTGACGAGCAGTACTTC
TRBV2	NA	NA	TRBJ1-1	CASSEERTRNNEAFF	TGTGCCAGCAGTGAAGAGAGGACACGGAATAATGAAGCTTTCTTT
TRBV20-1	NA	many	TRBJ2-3	CSASGSGPSTDTQYF	TGCAGTGCTAGTGGTAGCGGTCCTAGCACAGATACGCAGTATTTT
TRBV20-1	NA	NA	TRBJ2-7	CSAMSYEQYF	TGCAGTGCTATGTCCTACGAGCAGTACTTC
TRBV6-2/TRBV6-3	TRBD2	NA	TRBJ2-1	CASSIAGETCNEQFF	TGTGCCAGCAGCATAGCGGGAGAAACCTGCAATGAGCAGTTCTTC
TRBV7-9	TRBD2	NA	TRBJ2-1	CASSLAGISIGGRGDNEQFF	TGTGCCAGCAGCTTAGCGGGTATATCTATCGGCGGGAGGGGCGACAATGAGCAGTTCTTC